This T cell receptor beta chain originates from a study of glioma-infiltrating T cells after dendritic cell vaccination. Turning to the study itself: Autologous tumor lysate was loaded overnight onto monocyte-derived dendritic cells grown less than 8 days with IL-4 and GM-CSF. Patients received three intradermal dendritic cell vaccine injections at biweekly intervals.

This table comes from immunoSEQ multiplex PCR, and its TCRdb copy is limited to in-frame clones, with some not included. The repertoire consists of about 50,000 clones, with about nine tenths occurring once and the leading ten covering roughly 5.4%. The time point is: after dendritic cell vaccination, including at tumor progression/relapse. The CDR3 length is 15 residues. CDR1 and CDR2 from the germline V gene are MNHEY and SMNVEV (reference sequence). Trimming removed 3 bases from V and 2 bases from J, with 14 bases in between. This receptor was identified in a human donor with glioblastoma. The sequencing used blood, collected after dendritic cell vaccination. The chain links TRBV27 to TRBJ2-7; D might be TRBD2 (5 bases). CDR3 DNA: TGTGCCAGCAGTTTGAGGGCCGCCGAGGCCTACGAGCAGTACTTC. Translation: CASSLRAAEAYEQYF.